The present T cell receptor (beta chain) was sequenced within a study of OX40 agonist ivuxolimab in advanced cancers. About the full investigation: Ivuxolimab was a fully human IgG2 agonistic monoclonal antibody targeting the costimulatory receptor OX40 (CD134). Intravenous ivuxolimab was administered to patients every 2 weeks at six dose levels: 0.01, 0.1, 0.3, 1.5, 3 and 10 mg/kg. Of the approximately 54 dose-escalation patients, hepatocellular carcinoma was present in roughly 19, melanoma in roughly 15, renal cell carcinoma in 9 and head and neck cancer in 9. In the dose-escalation cohort, 82.7% of patients were male, and the mean age was about 55 years, with a range of 23 to 79. Patients were allowed to have had prior anti-PD-1, anti-PD-L1 or anti-CTLA-4 therapy, and approximately 40% of the dose-escalation patients had been treated with checkpoint inhibitors. Partial responses occurred in three dose-escalation patients: two with cutaneous melanoma and one with hepatocellular carcinoma. The point of sequencing TCRbeta in the periphery was to test whether ivuxolimab changed TCR sequence diversity and drove clonal T-cell expansion. The monotherapy dose-escalation portion (N of about 57 patients) of the phase I ivuxolimab trial is reported in the paper. Study-wide findings and limitations: After ivuxolimab, CD8+ T cells had more expanded clones than CD4+ T cells on average. At doses of 0.1 to 3.0 mg/kg, clonal expansion of both CD4+ and CD8+ T cells in blood was seen between baseline and week 6. In partial responders in the 0.1-3.0 mg/kg groups, normalized peripheral clonal expansion was found to be among the lowest, especially among CD8+ T cells. Low levels of normalized T-cell clonal expansion were also seen in some patients who did not respond. Which antigens the clonally expanded peripheral T cells were specific for was not determined.

Measured from the cysteine to the phenylalanine, the CDR3 is 12 residues long. Left in the record is the CDR3 DNA by itself, 36 bases read in frame from the first base. The germline V gene sets CDR1 to SGHTA and CDR2 to FQGTGA. A distance of 10 bases separates the germline ends of V and J, which lose 3 bases and 7 bases respectively. Genomic DNA was isolated from the sorted cells so that the TCRbeta CDR3 region could be sequenced. The immunoSEQ Assay was used to sequence the TCRbeta CDR3 regions. TCRdb re-hosts the immuneACCESS table, in-frame sequences only. Its copies lack some clones; in the studies checked, an unresolved V gene accounts for under half of them, and the cause for the rest is not known. The sample table records about 21,000 clones; roughly 80% of these occur just once. About 15% of the sample goes to the ten largest clones. Of note for this clone: Its cognate antigen has yet to be identified. Base-call qualities are not available, and no considerably larger clone is one nucleotide away.

The trial excluded patients who had a history of autoimmune disease or were on systemic immunosuppression. In every dose cohort, peripheral blood was drawn for TCR sequencing at baseline, cycle 4 day 1, and cycle 7 day 1. Samples came from an open-label, multicenter, first-in-human phase I dose-escalation trial of ivuxolimab. Adults with locally advanced or metastatic head and neck squamous cell, hepatocellular, melanoma or renal cell carcinoma were enrolled in the trial. Before TCR sequencing, CD4+ and CD8+ T cells were separately sorted from peripheral blood. Sequenced material: CD4+ or CD8+ T cells sorted from blood, taken in a trial of the OX40 agonist ivuxolimab. The chain was built from TRBV7-3 and TRBJ2-7, with TRBD1 perhaps the D gene, on 5 matching bases. The receptor was isolated from an adult with an advanced solid tumor such as melanoma, head and neck, liver or kidney cancer. The CDR3 reads as follows: CASSLGNREQYF. The DNA sequence follows: TGTGCCAGCAGCTTGGGTAACAGGGAGCAGTACTTC.